This entry lists 10 T cell receptor beta chains sequenced from one sample in a study of naive CD8 T cells in extremely preterm neonates. Study results and limitations: Compared with older groups, preterm CDR3s were shorter, with fewer N additions and less trimming.

These receptors lack a known antigen. Samples were taken at extremely preterm deliveries at about 22-27 weeks of gestation. Some clones are missing from TCRdb's copy, which holds only in-frame ones; the method was immunoSEQ multiplex PCR. This table has tens of thousands of clones, around 88% appearing once. Material for sequencing was naive CD8+ T cells from cord blood. These TCRs come from a boy who was born preterm.

This clone was seen more than once but under ten times. The V and J genes are TRBV5-1 and TRBJ2-3; 8 bases line up with TRBD2. The CDR3 totals 13 residues. Unmatched junction bases numbered 4, after V lost 6 bases and J lost 4 bases. CDR1 and CDR2 from the germline V gene are SGHRS and YFSETQ. The DNA for the CDR3 is TGCGCCAGCATCGGGGGGGCAGCAGATACGCAGTATTTT. Its protein is CASIGGAADTQYF.

This chain connects TRBV13 to TRBJ2-7, with unresolved D. Trimming cost V 0 bases and J 0 bases, with 3 bases left between them. This CDR3 comprises 13 residues. Looked up from germline, CDR1 is PRHDT and CDR2 is FYEKMQ (reference sequence). CDR3 amino acids: CASSLGHSYEQYF. CDR3 in DNA: TGTGCCAGCAGCTTAGGACACTCCTACGAGCAGTACTTC.

The genes are TRBV12-5 and TRBJ1-6, with D possibly TRBD1 on 6 matching bases. From germline, CDR1 is LGHNT and CDR2 FRNRAP. This CDR3 comprises 14 residues. V was clipped by 1 base and J by 5 bases, with 6 bases between them. The CDR3 DNA reads as TGTGCTAGTGGTTTGGGACAGGATAATTCACCCCTCCACTTT. Its protein is CASGLGQDNSPLHF.

With regard to this clone: At one end, the junction sequence differs from germline, possibly due to a read error. The sample holds other DNA sequences that translate to the same CDR3. The genes are TRBV4-3 and TRBJ2-6; D is possibly TRBD1 (5 bases). The CDR3 sequence is 15 residues long. Germline V CDR1 and CDR2: LGHNA, YSLEER. The CDR3 DNA follows: TGCGCCAGCAGCCAAGAAGGGTTTGGGGCCAACGTCCTGACTTTT. Its protein product is CASSQEGFGANVLTF.

The J gene is TRBJ1-2, the V gene TRBV29-1; TRBD1 is a possible D gene (5 bases). The CDR3 extends over 9 amino acids. The germline CDR1 and CDR2 sequences are SQVTM and ANQGSEA. V was cut by 5 bases and J by 7 bases, with 5 bases left in between. This CDR3 is CSVQGGYTF. The DNA for the CDR3 is TGCAGCGTTCAGGGTGGCTACACCTTC.

The chain carries TRBV29-1 and TRBJ2-1, with TRBD2 identical over 9 bases. The CDR3 is made up of 13 amino acids. Germline V gene data show CDR1 as SQVTM and CDR2 as ANQGSEA. V gave up 6 bases and J gave up 0 bases; unmatched junction bases: 0. The CDR3 nucleotides are TGCAGCGTAGCGGGGGGCTCCTACAATGAGCAGTTCTTC. Protein sequence: CSVAGGSYNEQFF.

The chain couples TRBV5-1 to TRBJ2-7; D is ambiguous. Trimming took off 0 bases at V and 0 bases at J, with 7 bases between the two ends. The CDR3 has 14 amino acids. Germline lookup yields CDR1 SGHRS and CDR2 YFSETQ. The CDR3 loop is CASSLGANSYEQYF. The CDR3 DNA follows: TGCGCCAGCAGCTTGGGGGCCAACTCCTACGAGCAGTACTTC.

The J gene is TRBJ2-3, the V gene TRBV9; the match to TRBD2 covers 9 bases. Unmatched junction bases numbered 3, after V lost 0 bases and J lost 4 bases. The CDR3 extends over 15 amino acids. Per the germline V gene, CDR1 is SGDLS and CDR2 is YYNGEE. The CDR3 sequence is CASSVGGGASDTQYF. In nucleotides, the CDR3 is TGTGCCAGCAGCGTAGGCGGGGGGGCGTCAGATACGCAGTATTTT.

This clone has more than one count but fewer than ten. The CDR3 loop is CSVAGGYGYTF. CDR3 coding DNA: TGCAGCGTTGCAGGGGGCTATGGCTACACCTTC. The chain uses TRBV29-1 and TRBJ1-2; 7 bases align to TRBD1. Looked up from germline, CDR1 is SQVTM and CDR2 is ANQGSEA. The V gene end was trimmed by 4 bases and the J gene end by 4 bases; junction bases not matched to a gene: 0. The CDR3 runs 11 residues.

The chain links TRBV4-1 to TRBJ1-2; D may be TRBD1 (5 bases). V lost 0 bases and J lost 4, with 15 bases in between. CDR3 length: 16 amino acids. Per germline, CDR1 MGHRA and CDR2 YSYEKL. CDR3: CASSQDSQGSGYGYTF. CDR3 DNA: TGCGCCAGCAGCCAAGACTCTCAGGGTTCGGGCTATGGCTACACCTTC.